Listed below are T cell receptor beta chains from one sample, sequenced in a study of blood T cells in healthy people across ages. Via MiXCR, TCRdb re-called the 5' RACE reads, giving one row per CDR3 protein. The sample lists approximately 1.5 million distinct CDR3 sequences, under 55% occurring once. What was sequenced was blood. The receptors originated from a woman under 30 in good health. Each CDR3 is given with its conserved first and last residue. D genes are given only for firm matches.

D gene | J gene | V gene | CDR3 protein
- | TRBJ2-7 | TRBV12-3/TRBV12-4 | CASTTRPYEQYF
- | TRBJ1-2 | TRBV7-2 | CASSATGYGYTF
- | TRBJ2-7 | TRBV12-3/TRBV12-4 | CASSDRSGSYEQYF
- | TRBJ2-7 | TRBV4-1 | CASSPAGDSKTYEQYF
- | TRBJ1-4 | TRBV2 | CASSDPAEKLFF
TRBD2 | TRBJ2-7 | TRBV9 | CASSVVSGVPNNEQYF
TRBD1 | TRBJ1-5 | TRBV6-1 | CASTGRDRGLRDNQPQHF
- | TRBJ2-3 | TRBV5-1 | CASTSSSTDTQYF
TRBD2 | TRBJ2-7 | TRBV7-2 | CASSPRLAGGPYEQYF
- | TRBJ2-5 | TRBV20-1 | CSARVGTDGETQYF
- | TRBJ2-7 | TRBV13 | CASSGPGASEYEQYF
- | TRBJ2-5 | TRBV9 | CASSVGRGVAEAQYF
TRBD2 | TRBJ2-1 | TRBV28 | CASSSRLAGAYDEQFF
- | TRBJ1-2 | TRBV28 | CASRPDGAYGYTF
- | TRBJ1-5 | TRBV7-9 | CASSHGAQPQHF
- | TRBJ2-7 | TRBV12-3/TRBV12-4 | CASSLMGGPYEQYF
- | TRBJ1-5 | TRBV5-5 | CAGSLAVAQGNQPQHF
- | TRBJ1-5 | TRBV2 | CASRLRWGSNQPQHF
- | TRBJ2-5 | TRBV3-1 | CASSQDGAGNEQYF
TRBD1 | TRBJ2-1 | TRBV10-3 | CATQGQGATNEQFF
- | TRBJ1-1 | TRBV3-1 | CASRGDGKAFF
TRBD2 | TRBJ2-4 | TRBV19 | CASVAGAGNEQYF
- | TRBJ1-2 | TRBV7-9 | CASSSDTFYGYTF
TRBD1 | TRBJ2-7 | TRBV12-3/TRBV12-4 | CASSRTGTGDEQYF
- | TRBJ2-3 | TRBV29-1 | CSVEVGWTPYSTDTQYF
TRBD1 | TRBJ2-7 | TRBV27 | CASKWHQGDEQYF
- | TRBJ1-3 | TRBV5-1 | CASSDGGAGNTIYF
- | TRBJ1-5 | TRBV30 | CAWRLGAWGNQPQHF
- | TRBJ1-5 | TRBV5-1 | CASSLSTGPNQPQHF
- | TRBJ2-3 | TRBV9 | CASSVAAGRARDTQYF
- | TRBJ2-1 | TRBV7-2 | CASSPRGARYNEQFF
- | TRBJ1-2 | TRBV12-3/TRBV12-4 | CASSLIGGQNYGYTF
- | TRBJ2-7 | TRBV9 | CAHYPLHEQYF
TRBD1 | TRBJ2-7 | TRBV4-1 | CASSHPGTAPTEQYF
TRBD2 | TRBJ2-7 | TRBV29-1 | CSVGGGEGYEQYF
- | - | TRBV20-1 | CSATTGPPTYEQYF